This T cell receptor (beta chain) was obtained from a study of CD8+CD57+ T cells in acquired aplastic anemia. Study-wide background: DNA from sorted CD4+ and CD8+ cells averaged approximately 3.5 ug.

Sequencing involved patients with CD8+CD57+ cell expansion previously shown by flow cytometry. No patient had been given any therapy when blood was sampled. It was genomic DNA that served as the template for profiling TCR beta VDJ and CDR3. TCRdb re-derived calls from the reads in MiXCR, one entry per CDR3 protein. Of some 180,000 distinct CDR3 sequences listed, roughly three fifths are singletons. The study's findings and limits: Between patients and controls, over 25 CD8+ CDR3 sequences were found in common.

CDR1 and CDR2 from the germline V gene are SGDLS and YYNGEE. V lost 3 bases to trimming and J lost 11 bases; unmatched junction nucleotides: 15. This CDR3 is 15 amino acids long. This clonotype showed up just a few times. The antigen remains undetermined. The TCR sequence derives from a human donor with aplastic anemia. This chain joins TRBV9 and TRBJ2-3; TRBD2 agrees at 7 bases. Specimen: sorted CD4+, CD8+, or CD8+CD57+ T cells (not recorded which) from PBMCs. CDR3 sequence reads: CASSEGAGSYNEQYF. The CDR3 nucleotides read TGTGCCAGCAGCGAAGGAGCGGGGTCCTACAATGAGCAGTATTTT.